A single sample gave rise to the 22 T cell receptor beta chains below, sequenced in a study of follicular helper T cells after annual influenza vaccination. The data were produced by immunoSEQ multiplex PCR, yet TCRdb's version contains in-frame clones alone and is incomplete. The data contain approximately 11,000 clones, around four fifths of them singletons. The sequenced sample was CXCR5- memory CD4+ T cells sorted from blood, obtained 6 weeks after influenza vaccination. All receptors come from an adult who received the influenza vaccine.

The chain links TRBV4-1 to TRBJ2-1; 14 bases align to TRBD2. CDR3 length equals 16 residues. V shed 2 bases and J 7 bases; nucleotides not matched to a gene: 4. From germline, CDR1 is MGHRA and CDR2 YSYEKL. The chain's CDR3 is CASSQQGLAGGNEQFF. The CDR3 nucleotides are TGCGCCAGCAGCCAACAAGGACTAGCGGGGGGTAATGAGCAGTTCTTC.

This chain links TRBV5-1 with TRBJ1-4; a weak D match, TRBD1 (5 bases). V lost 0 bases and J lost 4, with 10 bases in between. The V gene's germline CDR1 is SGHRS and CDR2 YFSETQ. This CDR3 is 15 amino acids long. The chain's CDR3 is CASSLDGTDNEKLFF. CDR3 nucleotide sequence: TGCGCCAGCAGCTTGGATGGGACGGATAATGAAAAACTGTTTTTT.

The CDR3 reads CASRTGRAGELFF. The CDR3 DNA reads TGTGCCAGCAGAACCGGACGAGCCGGGGAGCTGTTTTTT. V gene TRBV5-6 combines with J gene TRBJ2-2; the D is unclear. The CDR3 has 13 residues. The V gene's germline CDR1 is SGHDT and CDR2 YYEEEE. The V end lost 5 bases, the J end lost 6 bases, and 11 bases lay between the germline ends.

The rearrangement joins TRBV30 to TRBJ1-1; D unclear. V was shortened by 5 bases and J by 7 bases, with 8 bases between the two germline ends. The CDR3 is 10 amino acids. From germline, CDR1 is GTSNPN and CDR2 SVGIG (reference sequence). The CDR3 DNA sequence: TGTGCCTGGGGCCGATATGAAGCTTTCTTT. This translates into CAWGRYEAFF.

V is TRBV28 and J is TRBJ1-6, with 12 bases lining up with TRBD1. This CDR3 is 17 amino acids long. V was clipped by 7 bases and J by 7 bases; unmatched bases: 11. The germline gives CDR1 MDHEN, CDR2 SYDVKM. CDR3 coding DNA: TGTGCCAGCACCGTGACCGGGACAGGGGGCGGAAATTCACCCCTCCACTTT. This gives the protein CASTVTGTGGGNSPLHF.

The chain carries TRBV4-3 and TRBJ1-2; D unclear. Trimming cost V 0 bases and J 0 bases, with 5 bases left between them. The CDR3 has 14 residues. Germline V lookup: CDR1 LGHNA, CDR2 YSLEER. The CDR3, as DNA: TGCGCCAGCAGCCAAGAGGCAGCTAACTATGGCTACACCTTC. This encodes CASSQEAANYGYTF.

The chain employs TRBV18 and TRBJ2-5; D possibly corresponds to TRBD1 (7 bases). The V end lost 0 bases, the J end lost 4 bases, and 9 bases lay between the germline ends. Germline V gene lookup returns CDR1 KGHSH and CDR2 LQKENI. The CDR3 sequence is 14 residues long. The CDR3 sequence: CASSPPQGGETQYF. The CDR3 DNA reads TGTGCCAGCTCACCACCCCAGGGGGGAGAGACCCAGTACTTC. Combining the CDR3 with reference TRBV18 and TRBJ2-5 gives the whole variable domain NAGVMQNPRHLVRRRGQEARLRCSPMKGHSHVYWYRQLPEEGLKFMVYLQKENIIDESGMPKERFSAEFPKEGPSILRIQQVVRGDSAAYFCASSPPQGGETQYFGPGTRLLVL.

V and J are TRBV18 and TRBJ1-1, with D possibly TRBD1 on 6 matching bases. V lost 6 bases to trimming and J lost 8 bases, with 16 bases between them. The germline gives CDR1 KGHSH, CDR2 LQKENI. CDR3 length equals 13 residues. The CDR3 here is CASSPRGVLEAFF. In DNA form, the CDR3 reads TGTGCCAGCTCCCCGAGGGGGGTTTTGGAAGCTTTCTTT.

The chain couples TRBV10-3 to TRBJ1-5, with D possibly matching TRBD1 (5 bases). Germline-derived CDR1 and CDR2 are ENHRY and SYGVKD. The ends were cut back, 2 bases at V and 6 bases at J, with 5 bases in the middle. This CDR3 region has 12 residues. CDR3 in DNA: TGTGCCATCAGTGAGGGGGGTCAGCCCCAGCATTTT. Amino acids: CAISEGGQPQHF.

The CDR3 DNA reads as TGTGCCAGCAGCTTAGATCGGGGGTACAATGAGCAGTTCTTC. Its translation: CASSLDRGYNEQFF. The V gene is TRBV7-2, the J gene TRBJ2-1; TRBD2 might be the D (6 bases). V was trimmed by 1 base and J by 4 bases, leaving 8 bases between them. Germline loops: CDR1 SGHTA, CDR2 FQGNSA. The CDR3 is 14 amino acids.

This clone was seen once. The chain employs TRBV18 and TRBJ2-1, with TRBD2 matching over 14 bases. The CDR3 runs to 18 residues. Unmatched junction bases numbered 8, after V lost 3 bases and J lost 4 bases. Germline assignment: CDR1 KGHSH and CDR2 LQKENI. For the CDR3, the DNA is TGTGCCAGCTCACCGGGACTAGCGGGAGTTCGTCGTTACAATGAGCAGTTCTTC. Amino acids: CASSPGLAGVRRYNEQFF. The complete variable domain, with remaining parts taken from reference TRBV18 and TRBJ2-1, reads NAGVMQNPRHLVRRRGQEARLRCSPMKGHSHVYWYRQLPEEGLKFMVYLQKENIIDESGMPKERFSAEFPKEGPSILRIQQVVRGDSAAYFCASSPGLAGVRRYNEQFFGPGTRLTVL.

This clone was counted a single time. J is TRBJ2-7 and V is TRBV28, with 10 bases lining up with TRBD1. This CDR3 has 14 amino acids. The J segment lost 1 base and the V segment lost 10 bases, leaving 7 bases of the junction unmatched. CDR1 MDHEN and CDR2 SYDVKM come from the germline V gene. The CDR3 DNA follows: TGTGCCACCAGAGGACAGGGGGGATCCTACGAGCAGTACTTC. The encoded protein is CATRGQGGSYEQYF.

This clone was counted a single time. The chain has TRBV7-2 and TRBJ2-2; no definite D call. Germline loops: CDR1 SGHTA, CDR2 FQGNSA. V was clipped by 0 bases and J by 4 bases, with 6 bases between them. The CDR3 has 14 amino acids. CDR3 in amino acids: CASSLAMTTGELFF. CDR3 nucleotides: TGTGCCAGCAGCTTAGCGATGACCACCGGGGAGCTGTTTTTT.

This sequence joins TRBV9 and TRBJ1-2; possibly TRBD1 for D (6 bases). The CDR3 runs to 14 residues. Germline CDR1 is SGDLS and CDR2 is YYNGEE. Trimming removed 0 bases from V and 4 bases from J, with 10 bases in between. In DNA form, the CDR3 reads TGTGCCAGCAGCGTAGATGGGGGCGCCTATGGCTACACCTTC. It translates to CASSVDGGAYGYTF.

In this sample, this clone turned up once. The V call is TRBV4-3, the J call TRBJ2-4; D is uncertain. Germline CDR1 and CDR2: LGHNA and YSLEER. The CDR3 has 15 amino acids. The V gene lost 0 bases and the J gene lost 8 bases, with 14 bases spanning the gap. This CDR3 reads CASSQEDWAGHIQYF. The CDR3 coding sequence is TGCGCCAGCAGCCAAGAGGATTGGGCCGGACACATTCAGTACTTC.

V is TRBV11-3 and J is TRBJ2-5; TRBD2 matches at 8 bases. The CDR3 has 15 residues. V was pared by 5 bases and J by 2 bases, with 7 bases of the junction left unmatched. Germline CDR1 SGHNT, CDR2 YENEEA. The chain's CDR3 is CASSPGGRTQETQYF. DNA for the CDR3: TGTGCCAGCAGCCCGGGGGGGCGGACTCAAGAGACCCAGTACTTC.

The CDR3 region has the DNA TGTGCCAGCAGTTTAACAGGGCAGGGGAACAATGAGCAGTTCTTC. This gives the protein CASSLTGQGNNEQFF. The rearrangement joins TRBV28 to TRBJ2-1, with D possibly matching TRBD1 (6 bases). V was shortened by 2 bases and J by 5 bases, with 13 bases between the two germline ends. The CDR3 consists of 15 residues. The germline V gene has CDR1 MDHEN and CDR2 SYDVKM.

CDR3 DNA sequence: TGTGCCAGCAGCGTAGCTGGTGGTAGTAACGAGCAGTACTTC. Its translation: CASSVAGGSNEQYF. J is TRBJ2-7 and V is TRBV9; D is ambiguous. The CDR3 is 14 amino acids. Between the trimmed V and J ends, which lost 0 bases and 5 bases, there was a span of 12 bases. Germline V CDR1 and CDR2: SGDLS, YYNGEE.

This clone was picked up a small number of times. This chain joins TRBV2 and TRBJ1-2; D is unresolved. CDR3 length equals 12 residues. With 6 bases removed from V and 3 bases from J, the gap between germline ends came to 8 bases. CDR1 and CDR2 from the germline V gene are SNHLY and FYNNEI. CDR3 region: CASRWEDYGYTF. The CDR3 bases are TGTGCCAGCAGGTGGGAGGACTATGGCTACACCTTC.

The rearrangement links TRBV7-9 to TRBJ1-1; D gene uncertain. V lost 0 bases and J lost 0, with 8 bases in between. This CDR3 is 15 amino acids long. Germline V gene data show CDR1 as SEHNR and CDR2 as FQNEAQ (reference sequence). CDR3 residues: CASSLAGVLNTEAFF. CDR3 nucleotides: TGTGCCAGCAGCTTAGCGGGTGTGCTGAACACTGAAGCTTTCTTT. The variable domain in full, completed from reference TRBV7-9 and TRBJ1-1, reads DTGVSQNPRHKITKRGQNVTFRCDPISEHNRLYWYRQTLGQGPEFLTYFQNEAQLEKSRLLSDRFSAERPKGSFSTLEIQRTEQGDSAMYLCASSLAGVLNTEAFFGQGTRLTVV.

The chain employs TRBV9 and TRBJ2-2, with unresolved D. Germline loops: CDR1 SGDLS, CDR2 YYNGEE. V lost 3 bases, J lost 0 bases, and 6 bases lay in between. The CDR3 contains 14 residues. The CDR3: CASSDRPNTGELFF. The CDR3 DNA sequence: TGTGCCAGCAGCGACCGGCCGAACACCGGGGAGCTGTTTTTT. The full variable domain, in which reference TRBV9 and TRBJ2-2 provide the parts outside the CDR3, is DSGVTQTPKHLITATGQRVTLRCSPRSGDLSVYWYQQSLDQGLQFLIQYYNGEERAKGNILERFSAQQFPDLHSELNLSSLELGDSALYFCASSDRPNTGELFFGEGSRLTVL.

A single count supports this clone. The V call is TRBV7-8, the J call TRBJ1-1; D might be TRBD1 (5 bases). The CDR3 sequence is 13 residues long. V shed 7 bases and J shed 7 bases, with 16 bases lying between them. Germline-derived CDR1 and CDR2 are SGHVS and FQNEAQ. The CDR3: CASTARGKSEAFF. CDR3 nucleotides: TGTGCCAGCACCGCTAGGGGCAAAAGTGAAGCTTTCTTT.